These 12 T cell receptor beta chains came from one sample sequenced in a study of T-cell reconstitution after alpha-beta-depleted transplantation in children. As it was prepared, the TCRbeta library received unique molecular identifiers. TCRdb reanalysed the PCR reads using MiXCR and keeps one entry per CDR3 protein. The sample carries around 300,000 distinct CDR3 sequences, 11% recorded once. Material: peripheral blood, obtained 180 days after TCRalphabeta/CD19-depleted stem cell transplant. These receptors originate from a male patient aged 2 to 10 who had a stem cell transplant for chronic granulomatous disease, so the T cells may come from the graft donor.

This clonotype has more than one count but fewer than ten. The CDR3 loop reads CASSPVSGGNEQFF. The DNA for the CDR3 is TGTGCCAGCAGCCCCGTCTCGGGAGGGAATGAGCAGTTCTTC. The V call is TRBV7-9, the J call TRBJ2-1; 8 positions agree with TRBD2. Germline CDR1 and CDR2: SEHNR and FQNEAQ (reference sequence). V shed 5 bases, J shed 7 bases, and the junction held 7 bases outside the gene matches. This CDR3 is 14 amino acids long.

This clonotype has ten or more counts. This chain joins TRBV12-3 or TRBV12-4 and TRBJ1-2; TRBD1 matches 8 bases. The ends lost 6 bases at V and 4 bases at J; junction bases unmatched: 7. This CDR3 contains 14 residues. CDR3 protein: CASSRTTGGYGYTF. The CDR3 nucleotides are TGTGCCAGCAGCCGAACAACAGGGGGCTATGGCTACACCTTC.

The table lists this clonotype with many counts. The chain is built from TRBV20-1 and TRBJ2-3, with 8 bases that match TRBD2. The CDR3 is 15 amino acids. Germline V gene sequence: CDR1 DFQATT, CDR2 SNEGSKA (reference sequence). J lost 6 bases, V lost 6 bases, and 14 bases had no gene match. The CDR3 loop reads CSATLPGTSRDTQYF. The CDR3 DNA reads TGCAGTGCGACCTTACCCGGGACTAGTCGGGATACGCAGTATTTT.

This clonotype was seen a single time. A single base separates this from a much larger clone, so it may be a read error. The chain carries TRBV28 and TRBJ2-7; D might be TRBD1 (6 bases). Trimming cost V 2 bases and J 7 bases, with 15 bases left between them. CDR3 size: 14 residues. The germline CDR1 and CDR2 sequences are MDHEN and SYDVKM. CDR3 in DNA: TGTGCCAGCAGTTTAGGACAGCCCATCTGTGAGCAGTACTTC. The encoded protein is CASSLGQPICEQYF.

As DNA, the CDR3 is TGTGCCTGGAGTGATTGGGGGGGAAAAAGCTCCTACGAGCAGTACTTC. As protein: CAWSDWGGKSSYEQYF. The rearrangement joins TRBV30 to TRBJ2-7; 7 bases agree with TRBD2. Looked up from germline, CDR1 is GTSNPN and CDR2 is SVGIG (reference sequence). V lost 1 base and J lost 0; bases outside the gene matches: 9. This CDR3 contains 16 residues.

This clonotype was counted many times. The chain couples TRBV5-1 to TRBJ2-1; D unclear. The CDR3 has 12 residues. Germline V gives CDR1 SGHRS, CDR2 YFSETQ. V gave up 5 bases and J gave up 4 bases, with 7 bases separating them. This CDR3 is CASRTAYNEQFF. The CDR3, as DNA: TGCGCCAGCAGAACGGCTTACAATGAGCAGTTCTTC.

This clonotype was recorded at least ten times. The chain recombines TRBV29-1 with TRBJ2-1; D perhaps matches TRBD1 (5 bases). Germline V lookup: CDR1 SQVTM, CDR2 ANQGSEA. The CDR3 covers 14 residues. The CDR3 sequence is CRDSPGYSYNEQFF. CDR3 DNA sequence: TGCAGAGATAGTCCAGGGTACTCCTACAATGAGCAGTTCTTC.

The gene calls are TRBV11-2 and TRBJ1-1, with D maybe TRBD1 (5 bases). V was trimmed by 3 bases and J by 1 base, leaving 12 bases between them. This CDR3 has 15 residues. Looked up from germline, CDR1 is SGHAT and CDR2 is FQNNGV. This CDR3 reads CASSFRGASNTEAFF. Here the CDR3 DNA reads TGTGCCAGCAGCTTTCGCGGGGCATCGAACACTGAAGCTTTCTTT.

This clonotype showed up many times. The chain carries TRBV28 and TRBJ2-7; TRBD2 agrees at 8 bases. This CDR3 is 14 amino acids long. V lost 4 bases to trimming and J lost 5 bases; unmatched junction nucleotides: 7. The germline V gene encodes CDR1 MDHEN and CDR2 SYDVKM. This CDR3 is CASSSGGPINEQYF. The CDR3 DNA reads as TGTGCCAGCAGTTCGGGGGGGCCGATCAACGAGCAGTACTTC.

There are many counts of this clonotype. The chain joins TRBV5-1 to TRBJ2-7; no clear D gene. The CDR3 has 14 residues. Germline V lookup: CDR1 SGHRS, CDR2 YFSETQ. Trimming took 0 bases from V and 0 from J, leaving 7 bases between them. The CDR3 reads CASSLDSTSYEQYF. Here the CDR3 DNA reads TGCGCCAGCAGCTTGGACAGTACCTCCTACGAGCAGTACTTC.

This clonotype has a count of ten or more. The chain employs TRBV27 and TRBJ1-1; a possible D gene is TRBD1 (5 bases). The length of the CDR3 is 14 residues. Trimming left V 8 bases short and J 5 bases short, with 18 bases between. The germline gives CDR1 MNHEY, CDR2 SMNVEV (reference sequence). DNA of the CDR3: TGTGCCAGCGGACTAGACAGAAGTTTTACTGAAGCTTTCTTT. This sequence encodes CASGLDRSFTEAFF.

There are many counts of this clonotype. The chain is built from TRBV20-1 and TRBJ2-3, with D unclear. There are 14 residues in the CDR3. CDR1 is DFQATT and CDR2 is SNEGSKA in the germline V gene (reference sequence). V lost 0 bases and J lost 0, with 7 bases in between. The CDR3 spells CSAREFGSTDTQYF. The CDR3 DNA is TGCAGTGCTAGAGAGTTTGGTAGCACAGATACGCAGTATTTT.